Sequencing of this T cell receptor (beta chain) was carried out in a study of monozygotic twins with inflammatory bowel disease. Whole-study results and caveats: Twins with IBD had fewer clonotypes in common with others than healthy twins, particularly during disease activity. T cell subtypes that differed could not be told apart. Whereas healthy co-twins had higher TCRbeta diversity (inverse Simpson), IBD patients had lower diversity.

Each of TCRalpha and TCRbeta cDNA went through two nested PCRs, lasting approximately 17 and 9 cycles. Following a re-call of the 5' RACE reads, TCRdb has one entry per CDR3 protein and lacks DNA. The sample holds about 210,000 distinct CDR3 sequences. With respect to this clonotype: Its antigen is undetermined.

The V gene's germline CDR1 is SQVTM and CDR2 ANQGSEA. CDR3 length equals 13 residues. The clonotype was recovered from a human donor with ulcerative colitis or Crohn's disease, or a healthy co-twin of an affected twin (not recorded which). The chain links TRBV29-1 to TRBJ2-5; the D call of TRBD1 rests on TCRdb alone, since no DNA is present to check it. Specimen: blood. The CDR3 loop reads CSVEGGRGETQYF. Full variable domain (outside the CDR3, taken from reference TRBV29-1 and TRBJ2-5): SAVISQKPSRDICQRGTSLTIQCQVDSQVTMMFWYRQQPGQSLTLIATANQGSEATYESGFVIDKFPISRPNLTFSTLTVSNMSPEDSSIYLCSVEGGRGETQYFGPGTRLLVL.